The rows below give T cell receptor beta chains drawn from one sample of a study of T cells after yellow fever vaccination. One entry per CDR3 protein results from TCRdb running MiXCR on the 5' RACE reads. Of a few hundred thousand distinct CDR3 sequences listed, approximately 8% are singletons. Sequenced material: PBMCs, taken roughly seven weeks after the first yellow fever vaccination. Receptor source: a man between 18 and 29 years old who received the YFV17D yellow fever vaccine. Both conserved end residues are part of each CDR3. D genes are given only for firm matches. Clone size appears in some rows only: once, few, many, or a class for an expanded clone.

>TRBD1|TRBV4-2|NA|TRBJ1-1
TGTGCCAGCAGCCCCCCGGACAGGGGCACTGAAGCTTTCTTT
CASSPPDRGTEAFF
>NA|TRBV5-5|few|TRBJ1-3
TGTGCCAGCAGCTTCGGATCAGCTGGAAACACCATATATTTT
CASSFGSAGNTIYF
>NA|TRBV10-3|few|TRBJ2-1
TGTGCCATCAAGGACAGCTACAATGAGCAGTTCTTC
CAIKDSYNEQFF
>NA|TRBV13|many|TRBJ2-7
TGTGCCAGCAGCCCCGGACTGACCGCGTACGAGCAGTACTTC
CASSPGLTAYEQYF
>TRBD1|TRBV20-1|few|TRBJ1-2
TGCAGTGCAGCTGACAGGGGCACTATCTTC
CSAADRGTIF
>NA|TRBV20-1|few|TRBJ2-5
TGCAGTGCTAGGACCAGGCAGGTCCAAGAGACCCAGTACTTC
CSARTRQVQETQYF
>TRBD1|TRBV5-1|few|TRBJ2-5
TGCGCCAGCAGCCCGAGCGGACAGGGCTATCAAGAGACCCAGTACTTC
CASSPSGQGYQETQYF
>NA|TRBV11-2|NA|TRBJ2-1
TGTGCCAGCCCCGAGGGCTACAATGAGCAGTTCTTC
CASPEGYNEQFF
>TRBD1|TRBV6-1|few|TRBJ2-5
TGTGCCAGCAGCTCAAAACAGGGGTCCGGGGAGACCCAGTACTTC
CASSSKQGSGETQYF
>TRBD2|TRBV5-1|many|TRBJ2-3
TGCGCCAGCAGCTTGACGGGACTAGCGGGAAGCACAGATACGCAGTATTTT
CASSLTGLAGSTDTQYF
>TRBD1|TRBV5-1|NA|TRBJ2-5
TGCGCCAGCAGCATGACAGGGGGTCAGGGGGAGACCCAGTACTTC
CASSMTGGQGETQYF
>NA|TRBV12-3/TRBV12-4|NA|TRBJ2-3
TGTGCCAGCAGTTTCCGGGCCGGCCGGTACGATACGCAGTATTTT
CASSFRAGRYDTQYF
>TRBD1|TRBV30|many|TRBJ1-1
TGTGCCTGGGGAGACAGGGGATTGACTGAAGCTTTCTTT
CAWGDRGLTEAFF
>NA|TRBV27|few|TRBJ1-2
TGTGCCAGCAGGCTCACAACTAACTATGGCTACACCTTC
CASRLTTNYGYTF
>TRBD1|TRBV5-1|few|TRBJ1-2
TGCGCCAGCAGCTACCGACAGGGAGGGATTGATGGCTACACCTTC
CASSYRQGGIDGYTF
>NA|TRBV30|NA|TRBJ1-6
TGTGCCTGGAGGCGCCGGGAGTCACCCCTCCACTTT
CAWRRRESPLHF
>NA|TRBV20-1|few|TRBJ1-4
TGCAGTGCTAGAGATCTGGGAACTAATGAAAAACTGTTTTTT
CSARDLGTNEKLFF
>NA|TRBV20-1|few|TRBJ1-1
TGCAGTGCTAGAGATGCGGGACAGAACACTGAAGCTTTCTTT
CSARDAGQNTEAFF
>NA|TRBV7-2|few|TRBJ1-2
TGTGCCAGCAGCCATACCCCGTCCTATGGCTACACCTTC
CASSHTPSYGYTF
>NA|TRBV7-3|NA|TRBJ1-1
TGTGCCAGCAGCTCGACCACCGGGGGTGCGGCTGAAGCTTTCTTT
CASSSTTGGAAEAFF
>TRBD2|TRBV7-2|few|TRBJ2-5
TGTGCCAGCAGCTTAAACCAGCGGGGGGCCCAAGAGACCCAGTACTTC
CASSLNQRGAQETQYF
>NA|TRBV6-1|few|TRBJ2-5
TGTGCCACCTCTCGGGCGGGGGCCGGGGGAGAGACCCAGTACTTC
CATSRAGAGGETQYF
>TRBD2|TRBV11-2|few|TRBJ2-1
TGTGCCAGCATTCCAAGCGGGGGGGGATCCTACAATGAGCAGTTCTTC
CASIPSGGGSYNEQFF
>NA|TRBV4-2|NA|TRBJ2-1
TGTGCCAGCAGCCAAGGAGTCTTGAATGAGCAGTTCTTC
CASSQGVLNEQFF
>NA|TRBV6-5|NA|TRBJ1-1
TGTGCCAGCAGTCCGGCGGGGTTTTTACCGAACACTGAAGCTTTCTTT
CASSPAGFLPNTEAFF
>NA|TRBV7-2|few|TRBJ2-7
TGTGCCAGCAGCCCTCACGGGGGGACAAACTCAGACTACGAGCAGTACTTC
CASSPHGGTNSDYEQYF
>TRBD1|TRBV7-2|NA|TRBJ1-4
TGTGCCAGCAGCTCCAGGGGTGGGATGGGACAGAAACTGTTTTTT
CASSSRGGMGQKLFF
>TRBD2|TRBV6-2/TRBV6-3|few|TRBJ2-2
TGTGCCAGCAGTTACTCGACTAGCGGGGGCAATACCGGGGAGCTGTTTTTT
CASSYSTSGGNTGELFF
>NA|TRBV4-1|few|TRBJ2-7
TGCGCCAGCAGCCCTATAGTACAGGCCGCCTACGAGCAGTACTTC
CASSPIVQAAYEQYF
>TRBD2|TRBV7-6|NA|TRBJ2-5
TGTGCCAGCAGCTTAGCCTCTAGCGGGGGGCCGAAGCAAGAGACCCAGTACTTC
CASSLASSGGPKQETQYF
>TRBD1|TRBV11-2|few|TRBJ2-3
TGTGCCAGCAGCTCTGACTTCAGGGGGCGGACAGATACGCAGTATTTT
CASSSDFRGRTDTQYF
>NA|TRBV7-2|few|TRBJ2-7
TGTGCCAGCAGCCCAGAGCCCGCGAGCTCCTACGAGCAGTACTTC
CASSPEPASSYEQYF
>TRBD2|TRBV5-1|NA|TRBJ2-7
TGCGCCAGCAGCTTGCGCGGGGGGACCCACGAGCAGTACTTC
CASSLRGGTHEQYF
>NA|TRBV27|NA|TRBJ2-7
TGTGCCAGCAGTTCCTCCAGGGGACCCTACGAGCAGTACTTC
CASSSSRGPYEQYF
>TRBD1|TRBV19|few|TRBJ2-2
TGTGCCAGTAGTGAACAGGGGATCGGGGAGCTGTTTTTT
CASSEQGIGELFF
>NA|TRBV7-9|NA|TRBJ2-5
TGTGCCAGCAGCTTAGAGTCCCTTCAAGAGACCCAGTACTTC
CASSLESLQETQYF